This T cell receptor beta chain was retrieved from a study of T cells in Graves' hyperthyroidism and ophthalmopathy. Amplification of TCR beta CDR3 regions was performed using RNA transcripts as template. HTBI primers were used for first-round RT-PCR of the TCR CDR3. TCRdb reprocessed the multiplex PCR reads with MiXCR, giving one entry per CDR3 protein. The sample contains under 700,000 distinct CDR3 sequences, roughly 46% of which appear only once. CDR1 LNHDA and CDR2 SQIVND come from the germline V gene (reference sequence). CDR3 size: 13 residues. The V end lost 8 bases, the J end lost 2 bases, and 12 bases lay between the germline ends.

V is TRBV19 and J is TRBJ1-2; tentative D call: TRBD1 (6 bases). Sequencing was performed on peripheral blood or thyroid tissue (not recorded which). This clonotype originated in a woman aged 18-29 years with Graves' hyperthyroidism. CDR3 nucleotide sequence: TGTGCCAGTGGAGGACAGCTCAACTATGGCTACACCTTC. It yields the protein CASGGQLNYGYTF.